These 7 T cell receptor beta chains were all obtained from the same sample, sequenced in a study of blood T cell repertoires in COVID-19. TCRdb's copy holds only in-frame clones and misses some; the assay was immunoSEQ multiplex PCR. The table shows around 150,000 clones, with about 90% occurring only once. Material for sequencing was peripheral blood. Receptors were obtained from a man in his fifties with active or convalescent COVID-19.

The CDR3 loop is CSVVPGQLDDYGYTF. CDR3 coding DNA: TGCAGCGTTGTTCCCGGACAGCTTGACGACTATGGCTACACCTTC. This sequence joins TRBV29-1 and TRBJ1-2; TRBD1 is a possible D gene (6 bases). This CDR3 is 15 amino acids long. The germline CDR1 and CDR2 sequences are SQVTM and ANQGSEA. The ends were cut back, 4 bases at V and 3 bases at J, with 18 bases in the middle.

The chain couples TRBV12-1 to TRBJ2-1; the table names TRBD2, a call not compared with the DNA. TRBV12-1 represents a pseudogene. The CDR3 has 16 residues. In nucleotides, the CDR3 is TGTGCCAGCAGCTTTGAGCGGACTAAACGATACAATGAGCAGTTCTTC. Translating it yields CASSFERTKRYNEQFF.

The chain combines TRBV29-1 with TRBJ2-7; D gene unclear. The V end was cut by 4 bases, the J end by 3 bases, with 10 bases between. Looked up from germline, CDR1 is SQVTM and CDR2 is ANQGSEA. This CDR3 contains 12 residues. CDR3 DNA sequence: TGCAGCGTTGCGGTCTCAGGCTACGAGCAGTACTTC. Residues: CSVAVSGYEQYF.

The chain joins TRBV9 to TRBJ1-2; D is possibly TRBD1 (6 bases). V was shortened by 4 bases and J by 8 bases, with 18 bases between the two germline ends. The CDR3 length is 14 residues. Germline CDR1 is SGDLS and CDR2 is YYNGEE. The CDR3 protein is CASSPHRATGGYTF. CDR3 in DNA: TGTGCCAGCAGCCCCCACAGGGCCACCGGGGGCTACACCTTC. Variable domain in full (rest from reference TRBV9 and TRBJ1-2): DSGVTQTPKHLITATGQRVTLRCSPRSGDLSVYWYQQSLDQGLQFLIQYYNGEERAKGNILERFSAQQFPDLHSELNLSSLELGDSALYFCASSPHRATGGYTFGSGTRLTVV.

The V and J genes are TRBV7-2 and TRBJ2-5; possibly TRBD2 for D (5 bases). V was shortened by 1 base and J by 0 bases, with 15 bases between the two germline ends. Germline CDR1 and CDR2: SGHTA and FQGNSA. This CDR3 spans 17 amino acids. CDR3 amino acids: CASSLEITSRYQETQYF. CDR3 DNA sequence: TGTGCCAGCAGCTTAGAGATTACTAGTCGGTACCAAGAGACCCAGTACTTC.

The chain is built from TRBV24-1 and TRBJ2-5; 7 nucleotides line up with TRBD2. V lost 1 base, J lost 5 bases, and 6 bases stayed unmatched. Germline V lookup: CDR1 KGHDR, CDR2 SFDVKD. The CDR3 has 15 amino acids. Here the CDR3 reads CATSDFGGNWETQYF. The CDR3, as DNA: TGTGCCACCAGTGATTTCGGGGGGAATTGGGAGACCCAGTACTTC.

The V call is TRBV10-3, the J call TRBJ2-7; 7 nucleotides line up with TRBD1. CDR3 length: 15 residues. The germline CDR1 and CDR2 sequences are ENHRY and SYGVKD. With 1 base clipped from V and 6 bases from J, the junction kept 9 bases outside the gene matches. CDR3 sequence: CAISEWDSPNSEQYF. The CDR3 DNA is TGTGCCATCAGTGAGTGGGACAGTCCGAATTCCGAGCAGTACTTC.